This T cell receptor beta chain appears in the sequencing data of a study of human T cells and chemical hapten exposure. This clonotype was seen more than once but under ten times. Time point defined: patch test 1, 2 weeks after DPC sensitization. Treatment denoted: therapeutic diphenylcyclopropenone sensitization with weekly scalp DPC. Germline V gene data show CDR1 as SEHNR and CDR2 as FQNEAQ (reference sequence). Trimming stripped 1 base from V and 5 bases from J, with 14 bases between. The CDR3 covers 15 residues. Via MiXCR, TCRdb re-called the RACE reads, giving one row per CDR3 protein. The sample comprises 300,000 to 400,000 distinct CDR3 sequences, roughly 6.9% of which are singletons, and 8.4% rests with the top ten.

J is TRBJ1-1 and V is TRBV7-9, with a tentative D call TRBD1 (6 bases). The sample consisted of whole blood, taken in connection with sensitization to the hapten diphenylcyclopropenone (DPC). This receptor was taken from a woman in her late teens or twenties with alopecia areata. Some clones in this sample may be carry-over from other donors' samples. DNA for the CDR3: TGTGCCAGCAGCTTAGAGGGTCGGGGGCCGACTGAAGCTTTCTTT. This sequence encodes CASSLEGRGPTEAFF.